Each of the 25 T cell receptor beta chains below was sequenced from the same sample in a study of T cell clones after liver transplantation. Assay used: immunoSEQ multiplex PCR; TCRdb lists only in-frame clones, some missing. The sample has tens of thousands of clones; roughly nine tenths are singletons. Sequencing was performed on CD4+ T cells from blood, taken before liver transplant. These receptors all come from a human donor who received a liver transplant.

The chain combines TRBV5-1 with TRBJ2-2; 9 bases fit TRBD1. This CDR3 has 15 amino acids. The ends lost 4 bases at V and 4 bases at J; junction bases unmatched: 5. CDR1 and CDR2 (germline): SGHRS, YFSETQ. The CDR3 sequence: CASSPGTGSTGELFF. The CDR3 DNA reads TGCGCCAGCAGCCCTGGGACAGGGAGCACCGGGGAGCTGTTTTTT.

The chain uses TRBV23-1 and TRBJ2-3; D is undetermined. TRBV23-1 is noted as an ORF with a role that remains uncertain. The CDR3 loop spans 13 amino acids. Trimming left V 4 bases short and J 0 bases short, with 5 bases between. In nucleotides, the CDR3 is TGCGCCAGCAGTCTCACCAGCACAGATACGCAGTATTTT. It translates to CASSLTSTDTQYF.

This chain links TRBV27 with TRBJ1-2, with D maybe TRBD1 (5 bases). This CDR3 comprises 13 residues. Trimming removed 2 bases from V and 7 bases from J, with 11 bases in between. The V gene's germline CDR1 is MNHEY and CDR2 SMNVEV (reference sequence). CDR3 sequence: CASSLKGVGGYTF. In nucleotides, the CDR3 is TGTGCCAGCAGTTTAAAAGGGGTGGGTGGCTACACCTTC.

This clone was observed a handful of times. The V and J genes are TRBV7-3 and TRBJ2-1; TRBD2 matches 9 bases. CDR1 and CDR2 from the germline V gene are SGHTA and FQGTGA. CDR3 length equals 14 residues. With 6 bases clipped from V and 7 bases from J, the junction kept 7 bases outside the gene matches. CDR3 sequence reads: CASSTVAGVNEQFF. The CDR3 bases are TGTGCCAGCAGTACTGTAGCGGGAGTTAATGAGCAGTTCTTC.

Only one count was recorded for this clone. The chain recombines TRBV2 with TRBJ2-7; D is unresolved. This CDR3 has 10 residues. Trimming took 6 bases from V and 8 from J, leaving 8 bases between them. Looked up from germline, CDR1 is SNHLY and CDR2 is FYNNEI. This chain's CDR3 is CASSGSQQYF. The CDR3 DNA is TGTGCCAGCAGCGGTAGTCAGCAGTACTTC. The whole variable domain, filled in from reference TRBV2 and TRBJ2-7, reads EPEVTQTPSHQVTQMGQEVILRCVPISNHLYFYWYRQILGQKVEFLVSFYNNEISEKSEIFDDQFSVERPDGSNFTLKIRSTKLEDSAMYFCASSGSQQYFGPGTRLTVT.

The rearrangement joins TRBV6-5 to TRBJ2-1; tentatively, D is TRBD2 (6 bases). Germline-derived CDR1 and CDR2 are MNHEY and SVGAGI. The V gene lost 0 bases and the J gene lost 7 bases, with 13 bases spanning the gap. The CDR3 is made up of 15 amino acids. CDR3 amino acids: CASSYSFGSHNEQFF. The CDR3 region has the DNA TGTGCCAGCAGTTACTCATTCGGGAGTCATAATGAGCAGTTCTTC.

This clone was detected once. The chain recombines TRBV4-1 with TRBJ2-5; D possibly uses TRBD1 or TRBD2 (5 bases each). V lost 1 base and J 2 bases, leaving 14 bases between the germline ends. Per germline, CDR1 MGHRA and CDR2 YSYEKL. The CDR3 sequence is 16 residues long. The CDR3 reads CASSQGTGTPQETQYF. In nucleotides, the CDR3 is TGCGCCAGCAGCCAAGGTACGGGGACCCCTCAAGAGACCCAGTACTTC.

The chain carries TRBV30 and TRBJ1-1, with D possibly TRBD1 on 6 matching bases. Trimming shortened V by 3 bases and J by 4 bases, and 15 bases separated the two germline ends. Germline CDR1 is GTSNPN and CDR2 is SVGIG (reference sequence). CDR3 length equals 14 residues. The CDR3 spells CAWSPGGRGTEAFF. The CDR3 DNA follows: TGTGCCTGGAGCCCGGGGGGGCGAGGCACTGAAGCTTTCTTT.

The chain combines TRBV6-5 with TRBJ2-7, with 7 bases identical to TRBD1. V was clipped by 6 bases and J by 0 bases; unmatched bases: 5. Looked up from germline, CDR1 is MNHEY and CDR2 is SVGAGI. There are 14 residues in the CDR3. The DNA for the CDR3 is TGTGCCAGCAGACGGACAGGTCCCTCCTACGAGCAGTACTTC. Translation gives CASRRTGPSYEQYF.

The chain has TRBV2 and TRBJ2-7; D may be TRBD1 (7 bases). This CDR3 is 12 amino acids long. Germline V gene sequence: CDR1 SNHLY, CDR2 FYNNEI. The V gene lost 8 bases and the J gene lost 5 bases, with 13 bases spanning the gap. CDR3 amino acids: CASEGGGNEQYF. The CDR3 DNA reads TGTGCCAGCGAAGGGGGCGGGAACGAGCAGTACTTC.

The rearrangement uses TRBV18 and TRBJ2-3, with D unclear. Germline V CDR1 and CDR2: KGHSH, LQKENI. This CDR3 contains 14 residues. The ends were cut back, 3 bases at V and 0 bases at J, with 7 bases in the middle. In DNA form, the CDR3 reads TGTGCCAGCTCACCCAGTTGGAGCACAGATACGCAGTATTTT. It yields the protein CASSPSWSTDTQYF.

The J gene is TRBJ2-5, the V gene TRBV28; D remains unclear. V dropped 4 bases and J dropped 2 bases, with 8 bases sitting between them. This CDR3 is built from 13 residues. The germline CDR1 and CDR2 sequences are MDHEN and SYDVKM. The CDR3 here is CASSSDTQETQYF. The CDR3 DNA follows: TGTGCCAGCAGTTCCGACACGCAAGAGACCCAGTACTTC.

The chain uses TRBV7-3 and TRBJ2-6, with no clear D. The V gene lost 3 bases and the J gene lost 0 bases, with 6 bases spanning the gap. The CDR3 spans 15 residues. Germline V gene lookup returns CDR1 SGHTA and CDR2 FQGTGA. The CDR3 here is CASSFTSSGANVLTF. The DNA for the CDR3 is TGTGCCAGCAGCTTCACCAGCTCTGGGGCCAACGTCCTGACTTTC.

The chain combines TRBV5-4 with TRBJ2-1; 8 nucleotides align to TRBD2. The germline V gene has CDR1 SGHNT and CDR2 YYREEE (reference sequence). CDR3 size: 14 residues. J gave up 9 bases and V 2 bases, and 7 bases lay outside the gene matches. The CDR3 nucleotides are TGTGCCAGCAGCTTCGAGCGGGAGAGGAGTGAGCAGTTCTTC. It codes for CASSFERERSEQFF.

The genes are TRBV19 and TRBJ1-1, with a weak D call TRBD1 (6 bases). Germline V gene lookup returns CDR1 LNHDA and CDR2 SQIVND (reference sequence). The CDR3 extends over 13 amino acids. V was cut by 6 bases and J by 12 bases, with 20 bases left in between. The CDR3 spells CASSEGVRQRSFF. In DNA, the CDR3 is TGTGCCAGTAGCGAGGGGGTTCGACAGAGATCTTTCTTT. Full variable domain (outside the CDR3, taken from reference TRBV19 and TRBJ1-1): DGGITQSPKYLFRKEGQNVTLSCEQNLNHDAMYWYRQDPGQGLRLIYYSQIVNDFQKGDIAEGYSVSREKKESFPLTVTSAQKNPTAFYLCASSEGVRQRSFFGQGTRLTVV.

The chain links TRBV5-8 to TRBJ2-3; possibly TRBD1 for D (7 bases). Germline loops: CDR1 SGHTS, CDR2 YDEGEE. Trimming cost V 5 bases and J 9 bases, with 16 bases left between them. CDR3 length equals 13 residues. CDR3 in DNA: TGTGCCAGCAGTAGACTAGGGACAGCGACGCAGTATTTT. Protein product: CASSRLGTATQYF.

This chain links TRBV7-8 with TRBJ2-7; D might be TRBD1 (6 bases). This CDR3 has 14 residues. V lost 0 bases and J lost 7, with 13 bases in between. Germline values: CDR1 SGHVS, CDR2 FQNEAQ. The CDR3 region is CASSLAPQGGEQYF. In nucleotides, the CDR3 is TGTGCCAGCAGCTTAGCGCCACAGGGCGGAGAGCAGTACTTC.

The chain links TRBV18 to TRBJ1-1; possible D gene TRBD1, 6 bases. V lost 3 bases and J lost 3, with 8 bases in between. The V gene's germline CDR1 is KGHSH and CDR2 LQKENI. CDR3 length: 13 residues. The CDR3 here is CASSPTGYTEAFF. The CDR3 bases are TGTGCCAGCTCACCCACAGGGTACACTGAAGCTTTCTTT.

V gene TRBV29-1 combines with J gene TRBJ2-1, with 12 bases matching TRBD2. This CDR3 is built from 13 residues. Germline V CDR1 and CDR2: SQVTM, ANQGSEA. V lost 5 bases and J lost 5; bases outside the gene matches: 1. The CDR3 DNA is TGCAGCGTTCGGACTAGCGGGGACAATGAGCAGTTCTTC. Amino acid sequence: CSVRTSGDNEQFF.

CDR3 coding DNA: TGTGCCAGCAGCCGAGCCTCGGCAGCCACCTCTGAAGCTTTCTTT. As protein: CASSRASAATSEAFF. The genes are TRBV11-3 and TRBJ1-1; D gene unclear. The germline V gene encodes CDR1 SGHNT and CDR2 YENEEA. This CDR3 region has 15 residues. The V and J ends lost 5 bases and 6 bases respectively, with 19 bases between them.

V usage is TRBV5-1 and J usage is TRBJ2-7; 8 bases map to TRBD1. Germline CDR1 SGHRS, CDR2 YFSETQ. V lost 5 bases and J lost 3; bases outside the gene matches: 7. This CDR3 has 14 amino acids. The CDR3 DNA follows: TGCGCCAGCAGTTCCCGGACAGGGAGCTACGAGCAGTACTTC. Protein product: CASSSRTGSYEQYF.

This clone was seen a single time. The chain is built from TRBV5-8 and TRBJ1-3, with 9 nucleotides matching TRBD1. The CDR3 totals 14 residues. CDR1 and CDR2 from the germline V gene are SGHTS and YDEGEE. V lost 3 bases, J lost 4 bases, and 2 bases stayed unmatched. This CDR3 is CASSWTGEGNTIYF. The CDR3 DNA is TGTGCCAGCAGCTGGACAGGGGAAGGAAACACCATATATTTT.

The rearrangement links TRBV19 to TRBJ2-7; 10 nucleotides line up with TRBD2. Unmatched junction bases numbered 6, after V lost 6 bases and J lost 4 bases. Germline lookup yields CDR1 LNHDA and CDR2 SQIVND (reference sequence). The CDR3 consists of 14 residues. DNA for the CDR3: TGTGCCAGTAGCAAAACTAGCGGGATATACGAGCAGTACTTC. Protein product: CASSKTSGIYEQYF. Full variable domain (outside the CDR3, taken from reference TRBV19 and TRBJ2-7): DGGITQSPKYLFRKEGQNVTLSCEQNLNHDAMYWYRQDPGQGLRLIYYSQIVNDFQKGDIAEGYSVSREKKESFPLTVTSAQKNPTAFYLCASSKTSGIYEQYFGPGTRLTVT.

In DNA form, the CDR3 reads TGTGCCAGCAGCTTCCAGGGGAACTATGGCTACACCTTC. It translates to CASSFQGNYGYTF. The rearrangement joins TRBV11-3 to TRBJ1-2; D perhaps matches TRBD1 (6 bases). CDR3 length equals 13 residues. V lost 3 bases and J 2 bases, leaving 7 bases between the germline ends. CDR1 and CDR2 from the germline V gene are SGHNT and YENEEA.

This clone was seen once. V gene TRBV7-2 combines with J gene TRBJ2-3, with D unresolved. The CDR3 runs 13 residues. CDR1 and CDR2 from the germline V gene are SGHTA and FQGNSA. Trimming removed 1 base from V and 4 bases from J, with 6 bases in between. The DNA of the CDR3 is TGTGCCAGCAGCTTAGGACCCTCAGATACGCAGTATTTT. Translated, it gives CASSLGPSDTQYF.